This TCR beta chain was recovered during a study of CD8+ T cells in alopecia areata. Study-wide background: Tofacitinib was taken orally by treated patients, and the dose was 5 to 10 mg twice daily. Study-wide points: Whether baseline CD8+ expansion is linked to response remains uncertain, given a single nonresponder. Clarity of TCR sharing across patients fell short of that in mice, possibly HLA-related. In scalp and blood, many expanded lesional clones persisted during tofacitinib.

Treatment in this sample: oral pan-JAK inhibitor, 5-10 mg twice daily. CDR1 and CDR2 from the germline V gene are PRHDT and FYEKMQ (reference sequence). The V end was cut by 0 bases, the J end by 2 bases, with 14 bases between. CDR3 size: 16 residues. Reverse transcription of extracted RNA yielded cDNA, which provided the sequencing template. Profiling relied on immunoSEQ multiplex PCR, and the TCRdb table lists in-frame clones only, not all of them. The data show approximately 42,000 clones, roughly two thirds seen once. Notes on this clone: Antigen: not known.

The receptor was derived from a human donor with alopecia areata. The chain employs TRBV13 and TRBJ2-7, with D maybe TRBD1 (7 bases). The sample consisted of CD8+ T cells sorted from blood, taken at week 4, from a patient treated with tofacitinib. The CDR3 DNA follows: TGTGCCAGCAGCTTAGGCACAACAGGGGAGGCCTACGAGCAGTACTTC. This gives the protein CASSLGTTGEAYEQYF.